This is a list of T cell receptor beta chains from one sample in a study of beta chain features in type 1 diabetes. TCRdb's copy holds only in-frame clones and misses some; the assay was immunoSEQ multiplex PCR. The sample shows under 450,000 clones, approximately 15% of them seen only once. The sample taken for sequencing was naive CD4+ T cells from blood. These TCRs come from a young man in good health. Both conserved end residues are part of each CDR3. D genes are given only for firm matches. Size is omitted from some rows. Given values are once, few, many or a class for expanded clones.

>NA|TRBD1|TRBV5-1|TRBJ2-7
TGCGCCAGCAGCCCGGCGGGACAGGGAGGCTACGAGCAGTACTTC
CASSPAGQGGYEQYF
>few|NA|TRBV27|TRBJ2-1
TGTGCCAGCAGTTTATCGATAGCGTGGTCCTACAATGAGCAGTTCTTC
CASSLSIAWSYNEQFF
>few|NA|TRBV7-2|TRBJ2-5
TGTGCCAGCAGCTACACAGGGCTCGTTAGGACCCAGTACTTC
CASSYTGLVRTQYF
>few|NA|TRBV7-9|TRBJ1-1
TGTGCCAGCAGCCGTGACAGGAGCATGAACACTGAAGCTTTCTTT
CASSRDRSMNTEAFF
>NA|TRBD1|TRBV4-1|TRBJ2-5
TGCGCCAGCAGCCCTGGACAGGCTAGGGAGACCCAGTACTTC
CASSPGQARETQYF
>NA|TRBD2|TRBV6-4|TRBJ2-7
TGTGCCAGCAGCGTAGCGGGGGGCTACGAGCAGTACTTC
CASSVAGGYEQYF
>few|NA|TRBV4-1|TRBJ2-5
TGCGCCAGCAGCCAAGGAGCAGCTCAAGAGACCCAGTACTTC
CASSQGAAQETQYF
>few|TRBD1|TRBV18|TRBJ2-7
TGTGCCAGCTCACCGACAGGGTTCCGGAACGAGCAGTACTTC
CASSPTGFRNEQYF
>NA|TRBD1|TRBV6-5|TRBJ2-3
TGTGCCAGCAGTTACTTTGACAGGGCAGGAGATACGCAGTATTTT
CASSYFDRAGDTQYF
>NA|TRBD1|TRBV5-1|TRBJ1-2
TGCGCCACCGCCCCCGGGACAGGGTATGGCTACACCTTC
CATAPGTGYGYTF
>few|NA|TRBV7-2|TRBJ1-2
TGTGCCAGCAGCTTACAGGGATCTGGCTACACCTTC
CASSLQGSGYTF
>NA|TRBD2|TRBV12-5|TRBJ2-1
TGTGCTAGTGCCGCAGGACTAGCGGAATCTACCTACAATGAGCAGTTCTTC
CASAAGLAESTYNEQFF
>NA|TRBD2|TRBV9|TRBJ2-7
TGTGCCAGCAGCGAGTCTAGCGGTGAGTTCTACGAGCAGTACTTC
CASSESSGEFYEQYF
>once|NA|TRBV7-9|TRBJ2-5
TGTGCCAGCAGCCGACTGGGTACAGAGACCCAGTACTTC
CASSRLGTETQYF
>NA|NA|TRBV9|TRBJ2-5
TGTGCCAGCAGCATTGGGGTGGGAGCGGGTAACCAAGAGACCCAGTACTTC
CASSIGVGAGNQETQYF
>NA|NA|TRBV9|TRBJ1-4
TGTGCCAGCAGCGTAGGCGCTGGGAAGGCTAATGAAAAACTGTTTTTT
CASSVGAGKANEKLFF
>NA|NA|TRBV4-3|TRBJ2-7
TGCGCCAGCAGCCAGAACAGGAACGAGCAGTACTTC
CASSQNRNEQYF
>NA|NA|TRBV25-1|TRBJ1-2
TGTGCCAGCAGTGAGAGGTCAGGGAAGAAGGATGGCTACACCTTC
CASSERSGKKDGYTF
>NA|NA|TRBV9|TRBJ2-2
TGTGCCAGCAGCGTAGATGGAGGGACCGGGGAGCTGTTTTTT
CASSVDGGTGELFF
>NA|NA|TRBV2|TRBJ2-1
TGTGCCAGCAGTGCGTCTAGCCGCTACAATGAGCAGTTCTTC
CASSASSRYNEQFF
>NA|NA|TRBV4-3|TRBJ2-1
TGCGCCAGCAGACAAGACCGAGGCTCCTACAATGAGCAGTTCTTC
CASRQDRGSYNEQFF
>few|NA|TRBV29-1|TRBJ1-2
TGCAGCGTTGGGAGGGTCCTGACCTTCTATGGCTACACCTTC
CSVGRVLTFYGYTF
>few|TRBD2|TRBV4-3|TRBJ2-5
TGCGCCAGCAGCCAAGTCATCGGGAGGGAGACCCAGTACTTC
CASSQVIGRETQYF
>NA|NA|TRBV23-1|TRBJ2-1
TGCGCCAGCAGTCAATCGACCCTCCGGGACTCATACAATGAGCAGTTCTTC
CASSQSTLRDSYNEQFF
>NA|TRBD2|TRBV2|TRBJ2-3
TGTGCCAGCAGGTCCCCGAGGGGAGGGGCAGATACGCAGTATTTT
CASRSPRGGADTQYF
>NA|NA|TRBV15|TRBJ2-1
TGTGCCACCAGCAGAGTGGGTAGCGGAAACAATGAGCAGTTCTTC
CATSRVGSGNNEQFF
>NA|TRBD2|TRBV5-4|TRBJ2-3
TGTGCCAGCAGCTACCCGGGACTAGGCACAGATACGCAGTATTTT
CASSYPGLGTDTQYF
>few|NA|TRBV10-3|TRBJ2-1
TGTGCCATCAGTGAAGGTTATGAGCAGTTCTTC
CAISEGYEQFF
>NA|TRBD1|TRBV7-9|TRBJ2-1
TGTGCCAGCATCAAAGGGGGCGCGGATGGCCAGTTCTTC
CASIKGGADGQFF
>once|TRBD1|TRBV7-2|TRBJ2-5
TGTGCCAGCAGCCATGGACAGGAAGAGACCCAGTACTTC
CASSHGQEETQYF
>few|NA|TRBV30|TRBJ1-2
TGTGCCTCCTCGGAGGGGGATGGCTACACCTTC
CASSEGDGYTF
>NA|NA|TRBV6-5|TRBJ2-5
TGTGCCAGCAGTCGGGCTGTAGCACGGGAGACCCAGTACTTC
CASSRAVARETQYF
>NA|TRBD1|TRBV11-2|TRBJ2-5
TGTGCCAGCAGCTTGACCCCGACAGGGGGAGAGACCCAGTACTTC
CASSLTPTGGETQYF
>NA|NA|TRBV7-9|TRBJ1-5
TGTGCCAGCAGCTCAGGGAGGAACAGGGTTCATCAGCCCCAGCATTTT
CASSSGRNRVHQPQHF
>few|NA|TRBV7-9|TRBJ1-1
TGTGCCAGCAGCCAAGGGTTGGTTGAAGCTTTCTTT
CASSQGLVEAFF
>few|NA|TRBV9|TRBJ2-3
TGTGCCAGCAGCGAAACTAGTTTTGGAGATACGCAGTATTTT
CASSETSFGDTQYF
>NA|NA|TRBV29-1|TRBJ2-1
TGCAGCGTTGGACAGTTCAATGAGCAGTTCTTC
CSVGQFNEQFF
>few|NA|TRBV5-1|TRBJ2-7
TGCGCCAGCCGACAGGCGTTAGGCGGGTCCTACGAGCAGTACTTC
CASRQALGGSYEQYF
>NA|TRBD1|TRBV9|TRBJ2-3
TGTGCCAGCAGCGAGACAGGGGGCACAGATACGCAGTATTTT
CASSETGGTDTQYF
>NA|NA|TRBV6-1|TRBJ2-3
TGTGCCAGCAGTGGAGCGGATTTCACAGATACGCAGTATTTT
CASSGADFTDTQYF
>NA|NA|TRBV18|TRBJ2-7
TGTGCCAGCTCAGGGAAAGCTCTAGACCACGAGCAGTACTTC
CASSGKALDHEQYF
>few|TRBD2|TRBV9|TRBJ2-1
TGTGCCAGCAGCCCCGTAGCGGGGGGATACAATGAGCAGTTCTTC
CASSPVAGGYNEQFF
>NA|NA|TRBV7-2|TRBJ2-7
TGTGCCAGCTCGATCCGGGTAGGGGCTAAAGGATACTACGAGCAGTACTTC
CASSIRVGAKGYYEQYF
>NA|NA|TRBV7-2|TRBJ2-5
TGTGCCAGCAGCTTAGGCTTACTAGCCTCTGGAGAGACCCAGTACTTC
CASSLGLLASGETQYF
>few|TRBD1|TRBV5-4|TRBJ2-5
TGTGCCAGCAGCTCGAAGGACAGGCAAGAGACCCAGTACTTC
CASSSKDRQETQYF
>few|NA|TRBV7-9|TRBJ1-2
TGTGCCAGCAGCCTAGACACTTTTGGCTACACCTTC
CASSLDTFGYTF
>few|NA|TRBV5-1|TRBJ2-2
TGCGCCAGCAGCCCCCTGGTTACCGGGGAGCTGTTTTTT
CASSPLVTGELFF
>few|NA|TRBV14|TRBJ2-2
TGTGCCAGCAGCCAAGAAGTAAAAGGCGGGGAGCTGTTTTTT
CASSQEVKGGELFF
>few|NA|TRBV9|TRBJ1-2
TGTGCCAGCAGCCCCAGCTCTAACTATGGCTACACCTTC
CASSPSSNYGYTF
>NA|NA|TRBV2|TRBJ2-5
TGTGCCAGCAGATTTTCCGCCCAAGAGACCCAGTACTTC
CASRFSAQETQYF
>NA|NA|TRBV19|TRBJ2-4
TGTGCCAGTACCCCCCAGGTCCGCGAAGGGAAAAACATTCAGTACTTC
CASTPQVREGKNIQYF
>few|NA|TRBV9|TRBJ2-2
TGTGCCAGCAGCGTAAGGGGTTCCTCCGGGGAGCTGTTTTTT
CASSVRGSSGELFF
>NA|NA|TRBV11-1|TRBJ2-3
TGTGCCAGCAGCAGCTCGGGAAAAGGACTTTTCGCAGATACGCAGTATTTT
CASSSSGKGLFADTQYF